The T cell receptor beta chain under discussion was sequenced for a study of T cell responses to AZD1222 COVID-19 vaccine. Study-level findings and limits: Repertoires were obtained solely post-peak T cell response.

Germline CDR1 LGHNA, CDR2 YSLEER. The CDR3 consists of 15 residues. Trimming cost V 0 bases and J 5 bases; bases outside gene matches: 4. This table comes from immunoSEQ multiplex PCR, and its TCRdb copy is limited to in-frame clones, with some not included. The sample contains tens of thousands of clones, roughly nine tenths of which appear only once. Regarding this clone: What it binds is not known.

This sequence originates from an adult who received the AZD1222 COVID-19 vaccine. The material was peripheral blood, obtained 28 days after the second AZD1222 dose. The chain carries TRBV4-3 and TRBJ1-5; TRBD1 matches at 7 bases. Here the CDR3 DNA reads TGCGCCAGCAGCCAAGATACAGGGGTGGATCAGCCCCAGCATTTT. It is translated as CASSQDTGVDQPQHF.